The 9 T cell receptor beta chains below come from one sample, sequenced in a study of OX40 agonist ivuxolimab in advanced cancers. Clones were read by immunoSEQ multiplex PCR, and TCRdb kept only the in-frame ones, dropping some. The sample carries over 50,000 clones, around 82% recorded once. Sequenced material: CD4+ or CD8+ T cells sorted from blood, taken in a trial of the OX40 agonist ivuxolimab. The receptor source for this set is an adult with an advanced solid tumor such as melanoma, head and neck, liver or kidney cancer.

The chain is built from TRBV18 and TRBJ2-7; 7 positions match TRBD1. With 2 bases clipped from V and 4 bases from J, the junction kept 5 bases outside the gene matches. The germline CDR1 and CDR2 sequences are KGHSH and LQKENI. The CDR3 contains 14 residues. The CDR3 loop reads CASSPEGTVYEQYF. CDR3 DNA: TGTGCCAGCTCACCAGAAGGGACAGTTTACGAGCAGTACTTC. The variable domain in full, completed from reference TRBV18 and TRBJ2-7, reads NAGVMQNPRHLVRRRGQEARLRCSPMKGHSHVYWYRQLPEEGLKFMVYLQKENIIDESGMPKERFSAEFPKEGPSILRIQQVVRGDSAAYFCASSPEGTVYEQYFGPGTRLTVT.

This clone has only a few counts. This sample includes further DNA sequences coding for the same CDR3. V usage is TRBV6-1 and J usage is TRBJ2-1; 10 bases are shared with TRBD2. Germline V CDR1 and CDR2: MNHNS, SASEGT. The CDR3 extends over 16 amino acids. Unmatched junction bases numbered 7, after V lost 2 bases and J lost 6 bases. The CDR3 DNA reads as TGTGCCAGCAGTGAATCCCTAGCGGGAGAGCGCAATGAGCAGTTCTTC. Its translation: CASSESLAGERNEQFF.

The chain couples TRBV6-6 to TRBJ2-3, with a possible D match to TRBD2 (6 bases). In germline, CDR1 is MNHNY, CDR2 SVGAGI (reference sequence). V was trimmed by 6 bases and J by 6 bases, leaving 16 bases between them. This CDR3 is 14 amino acids long. In DNA, the CDR3 is TGTGCCAGCAGCCAACCGGGGGTCAGGGATACGCAGTATTTT. Protein: CASSQPGVRDTQYF.

This chain uses TRBV5-5 with TRBJ2-5, with TRBD2 as a possible D gene (5 bases). V was clipped by 3 bases and J by 2 bases, with 8 bases between them. In germline, CDR1 is SGHKS, CDR2 YYEKEE (reference sequence). The CDR3 totals 13 residues. The DNA of the CDR3 is TGTGCCAGCAGCTGGGGAGCGCAAGAGACCCAGTACTTC. Encoded protein: CASSWGAQETQYF.

The V call is TRBV11-3, the J call TRBJ1-4; TRBD1 aligns across 11 bases. Germline values: CDR1 SGHNT, CDR2 YENEEA. The CDR3 is made up of 16 amino acids. J gave up 4 bases and V 5 bases, and 6 bases lay outside the gene matches. The CDR3 protein is CASSLGQGDGNEKLFF. CDR3 DNA: TGTGCCAGCAGCCTGGGACAGGGGGACGGTAATGAAAAACTGTTTTTT.

V usage is TRBV5-1 and J usage is TRBJ2-2; TRBD1 agrees at 7 bases. Germline CDR1 is SGHRS and CDR2 is YFSETQ. Losses at the gene ends were 4 bases for V and 2 bases for J; bases not matched to a gene: 5. CDR3 size: 15 residues. DNA for the CDR3: TGCGCCAGCAGCCGTGGACAGGAAAACACCGGGGAGCTGTTTTTT. Protein: CASSRGQENTGELFF.

The V gene is TRBV6-5, the J gene TRBJ2-2; D is undetermined. Germline lookup yields CDR1 MNHEY and CDR2 SVGAGI. V dropped 2 bases and J dropped 6 bases, with 10 bases sitting between them. The CDR3 is 14 residues long. For the CDR3, the DNA is TGTGCCAGCAGTTACACACAGCCCCCCGGGGAGCTGTTTTTT. Its translation: CASSYTQPPGELFF.

The table lists this clone with a few counts. The chain couples TRBV2 to TRBJ2-2; the D gene is possibly TRBD1 (5 bases). Germline-derived CDR1 and CDR2 are SNHLY and FYNNEI. The V gene lost 3 bases and the J gene lost 5 bases, with 13 bases spanning the gap. The CDR3 extends over 15 amino acids. The CDR3 loop reads CASSDRVGRTGELFF. CDR3 DNA: TGTGCCAGCAGTGACAGGGTGGGTCGAACCGGGGAGCTGTTTTTT.

The chain carries TRBV27 and TRBJ2-7, with 8 bases aligning to TRBD1. After removal of 4 bases from V and 0 bases from J, the junction contained 8 bases not matched to a gene. From germline, CDR1 is MNHEY and CDR2 SMNVEV (reference sequence). The CDR3 extends over 16 amino acids. The CDR3 DNA is TGTGCCAGCAGTTCCTGGCAGGGGGCGAGCTCCTACGAGCAGTACTTC. This gives the protein CASSSWQGASSYEQYF.